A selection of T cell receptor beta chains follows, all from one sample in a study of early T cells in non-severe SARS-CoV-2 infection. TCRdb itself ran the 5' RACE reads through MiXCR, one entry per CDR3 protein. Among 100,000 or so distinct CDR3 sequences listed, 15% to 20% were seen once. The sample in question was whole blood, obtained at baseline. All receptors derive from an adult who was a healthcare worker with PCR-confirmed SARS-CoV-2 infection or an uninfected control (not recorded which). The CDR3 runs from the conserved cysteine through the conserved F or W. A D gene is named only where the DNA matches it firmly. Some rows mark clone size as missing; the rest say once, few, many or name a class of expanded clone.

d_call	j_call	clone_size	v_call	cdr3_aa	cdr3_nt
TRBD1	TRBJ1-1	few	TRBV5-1	CASSLGTGLSEAFF	TGCGCCAGCAGCCTAGGGACAGGGCTATCTGAAGCTTTCTTT
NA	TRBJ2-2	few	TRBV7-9	CASSLHPGEAGELFF	TGTGCCAGCAGCCTACACCCGGGAGAGGCCGGGGAGCTGTTTTTT
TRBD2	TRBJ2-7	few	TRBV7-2	CASSSGLAAGEQYF	TGTGCCAGCAGCTCAGGCCTAGCGGCGGGCGAGCAGTACTTC
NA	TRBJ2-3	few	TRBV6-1	CASSQGQNTDTQYF	TGTGCCAGCAGTCAAGGACAGAACACAGATACGCAGTATTTT
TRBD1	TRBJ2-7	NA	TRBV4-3	CASSQDRTGGIRYEQYF	TGCGCCAGCAGCCAAGATAGAACAGGGGGGATCAGGTACGAGCAGTACTTC
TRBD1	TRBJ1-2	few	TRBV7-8	CASSLARTGDGYTF	TGTGCCAGCAGCTTAGCGCGGACAGGGGATGGCTACACCTTC
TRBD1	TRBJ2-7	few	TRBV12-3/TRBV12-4	CASSPGQYVYEQYF	TGTGCCAGCAGCCCGGGACAGTACGTTTACGAGCAGTACTTC
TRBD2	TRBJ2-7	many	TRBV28	CASSSSGSEQYF	TGTGCCAGCAGCTCAAGCGGGAGCGAGCAGTACTTC
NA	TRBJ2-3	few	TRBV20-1	CSAGVRDTTFTDTQYF	TGCAGTGCTGGAGTCCGGGACACGACATTCACAGATACGCAGTATTTT
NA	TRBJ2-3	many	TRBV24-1	CATSGGQATDTQYF	TGTGCCACCAGCGGGGGGCAGGCCACAGATACGCAGTATTTT
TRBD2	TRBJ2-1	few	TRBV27	CATSPLADFNEQFF	TGTGCCACCTCCCCACTAGCGGACTTCAATGAGCAGTTCTTC
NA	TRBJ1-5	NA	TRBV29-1	CSVGTLGQPQHF	TGCAGCGTAGGGACGCTCGGTCAGCCCCAGCATTTT
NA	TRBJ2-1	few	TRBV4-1	CASSQETLADNEQFF	TGCGCCAGCAGCCAAGAAACACTAGCAGATAATGAGCAGTTCTTC
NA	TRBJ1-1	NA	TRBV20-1	CSARDLKTEGGRTEAFF	TGCAGTGCTAGAGATTTAAAGACAGAGGGAGGCAGGACTGAAGCTTTCTTT
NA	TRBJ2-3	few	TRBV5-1	CASSLASVTDTQYF	TGCGCCAGCAGCTTGGCTAGCGTCACAGATACGCAGTATTTT
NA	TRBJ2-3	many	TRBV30	CASTKTADTQYF	TGTGCCTCTACCAAGACTGCAGATACGCAGTATTTT
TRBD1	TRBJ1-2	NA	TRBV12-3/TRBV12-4	CASSRGGLYGYTF	TGTGCCAGCAGTAGAGGGGGCCTCTATGGCTACACCTTC
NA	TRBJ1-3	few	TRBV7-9	CASSLALFGNTIYF	TGTGCCAGCAGCTTAGCCCTATTCGGAAACACCATATATTTT
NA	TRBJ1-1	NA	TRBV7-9	CAYESDTEAFF	TGTGCCTACGAATCTGACACTGAAGCTTTCTTT
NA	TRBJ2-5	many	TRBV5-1	CASSPGIGETQYF	TGCGCCAGCAGCCCAGGGATAGGGGAGACCCAGTACTTC
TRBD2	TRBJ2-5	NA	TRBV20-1	CSARRASGETQYF	TGCAGTGCAAGGAGGGCTAGCGGAGAGACCCAGTACTTC
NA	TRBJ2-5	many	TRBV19	CASIAKETQYF	TGTGCCAGTATTGCCAAAGAGACCCAGTACTTC
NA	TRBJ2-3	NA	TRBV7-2	CASSLALMTSTDTQYF	TGTGCCAGCAGCTTAGCGCTAATGACTAGCACAGATACGCAGTATTTT
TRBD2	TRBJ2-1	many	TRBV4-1	CASSGSSGFSYNEQFF	TGCGCCAGCAGCGGGTCTAGCGGGTTTTCCTACAATGAGCAGTTCTTC
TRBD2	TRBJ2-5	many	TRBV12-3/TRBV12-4	CASRQTSGSGTQYF	TGTGCCAGCAGACAGACTAGCGGGAGCGGGACCCAGTACTTC
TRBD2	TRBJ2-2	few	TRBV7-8	CASSFGSGSYGELFF	TGTGCCAGCAGCTTTGGTAGCGGGAGTTACGGGGAGCTGTTTTTT
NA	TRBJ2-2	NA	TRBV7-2	CASRLYGGELFF	TGTGCCAGCAGGCTCTATGGCGGGGAGCTGTTTTTT
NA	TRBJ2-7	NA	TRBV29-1	CSVEMGSSGEQYF	TGCAGCGTTGAAATGGGCAGCTCGGGTGAGCAGTACTTC
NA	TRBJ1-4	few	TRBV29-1	CSVALQSTGEKLFF	TGCAGCGTTGCCCTGCAGTCAACAGGGGAAAAACTGTTTTTT
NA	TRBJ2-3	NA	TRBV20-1	CSARPQGSSPDTQYF	TGCAGTGCTAGACCTCAGGGCTCTAGCCCAGATACGCAGTATTTT
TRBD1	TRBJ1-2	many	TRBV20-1	CSARDRTGANYGYTF	TGCAGTGCTAGAGATCGTACAGGGGCAAACTATGGCTACACCTTC
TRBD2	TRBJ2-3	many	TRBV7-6	CASSKTAAGTSGRGTQYF	TGTGCCAGCAGCAAGACAGCCGCCGGGACTAGCGGGAGGGGTACGCAGTATTTT
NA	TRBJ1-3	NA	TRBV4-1	CASSQGTGPTLAGNTIYF	TGCGCCAGCAGCCAAGGGACCGGGCCCACACTGGCGGGAAACACCATATATTTT
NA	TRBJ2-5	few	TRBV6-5	CASSTGQLGETQYF	TGTGCCAGCAGTACAGGGCAACTCGGTGAGACCCAGTACTTC
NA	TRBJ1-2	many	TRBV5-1	CASSVDPRNYGYTF	TGCGCCAGCAGCGTGGACCCGAGGAACTATGGCTACACCTTC
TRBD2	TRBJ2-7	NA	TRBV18	CASSPTSDSYEQYF	TGTGCCAGCTCACCCACTAGCGACTCCTACGAGCAGTACTTC
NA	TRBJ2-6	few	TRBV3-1	CASSQGRYSGANVLTF	TGTGCCAGCAGCCAAGGGCGGTACTCTGGGGCCAACGTCCTGACTTTC
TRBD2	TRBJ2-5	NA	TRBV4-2	CASSQDLAGGGETQYF	TGTGCCAGCAGCCAAGATCTCGCGGGAGGGGGCGAGACCCAGTACTTC
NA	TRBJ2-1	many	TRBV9	CASSVGLASNNEQFF	TGTGCCAGCAGCGTAGGCCTAGCGAGCAACAATGAGCAGTTCTTC
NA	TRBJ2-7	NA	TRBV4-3	CASSQDTRSYEQYF	TGCGCCAGCAGCCAAGATACAAGGAGCTACGAGCAGTACTTC
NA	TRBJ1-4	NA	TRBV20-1	CSALAADGLFF	TGCAGTGCACTAGCGGCCGATGGACTGTTTTTT
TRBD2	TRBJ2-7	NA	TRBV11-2	CASSPGPKRDRSYEQYF	TGTGCCAGCAGCCCTGGGCCCAAGCGGGACCGCTCCTACGAGCAGTACTTC
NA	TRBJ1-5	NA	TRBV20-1	CSVKVGLNQPQHF	TGCAGTGTAAAAGTGGGTCTTAATCAGCCCCAGCATTTT
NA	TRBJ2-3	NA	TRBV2	CASSESQGGDTQYF	TGTGCCAGCAGTGAATCCCAAGGGGGAGATACGCAGTATTTT
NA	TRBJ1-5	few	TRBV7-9	CASSQELSNQPQHF	TGTGCCAGCAGCCAGGAACTTAGCAATCAGCCCCAGCATTTT
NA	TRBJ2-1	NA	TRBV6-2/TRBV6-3	CASSLLYSYNEQFF	TGTGCCAGCAGTTTACTATACAGCTACAATGAGCAGTTCTTC
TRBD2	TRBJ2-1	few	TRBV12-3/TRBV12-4	CASSSGTSGSDEQFF	TGTGCCAGCAGTTCTGGGACTAGCGGGAGCGATGAGCAGTTCTTC
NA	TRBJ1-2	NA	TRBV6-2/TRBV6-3	CASSVAGTYGYTF	TGTGCCAGCAGTGTCGCAGGGACCTATGGCTACACCTTC
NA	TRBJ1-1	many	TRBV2	CASSDVGSTEAFF	TGTGCCAGCAGTGATGTGGGGAGCACTGAAGCTTTCTTT
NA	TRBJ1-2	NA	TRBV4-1	CASSQGSQPSYGYTF	TGCGCCAGCAGCCAGGGGTCCCAACCGAGTTATGGCTACACCTTC
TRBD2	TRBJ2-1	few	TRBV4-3	CASSPRTSGTLNNEQFF	TGCGCCAGCAGCCCCCGGACTAGCGGGACCTTAAACAATGAGCAGTTCTTC
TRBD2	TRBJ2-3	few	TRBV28	CATTSGSVADTQYF	TGTGCCACAACTAGCGGGAGTGTAGCAGATACGCAGTATTTT
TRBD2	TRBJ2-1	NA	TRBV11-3	CASSQRETGYNEQFF	TGTGCCAGCAGCCAGCGGGAGACCGGTTACAATGAGCAGTTCTTC
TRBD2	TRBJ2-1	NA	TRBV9	CASSVSGRRDEQFF	TGTGCCAGCAGCGTAAGCGGGAGAAGGGATGAGCAGTTCTTC
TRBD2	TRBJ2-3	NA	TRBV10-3	CAISESFLAGGPGTQYF	TGTGCCATCAGTGAGTCCTTTCTAGCGGGAGGTCCTGGTACGCAGTATTTT
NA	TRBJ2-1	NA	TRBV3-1	CASSPLRRQVGSYNEQFF	TGTGCCAGCAGCCCCCTCCGCCGACAGGTTGGATCCTACAATGAGCAGTTCTTC
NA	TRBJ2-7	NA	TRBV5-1	CASSSELNTYEQYF	TGCGCCAGCAGCTCGGAACTAAATACCTACGAGCAGTACTTC
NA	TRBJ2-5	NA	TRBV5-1	CASSEQETQYF	TGCGCCAGCAGCGAGCAAGAGACCCAGTACTTC
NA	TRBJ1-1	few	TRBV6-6	CASNLNTEAFF	TGTGCCAGCAACCTAAACACTGAAGCTTTCTTT
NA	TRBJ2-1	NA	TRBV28	CASSPLSVVPEFF	TGTGCCAGCAGTCCACTATCGGTGGTGCCAGAGTTCTTC